The present T cell receptor (beta chain) was sequenced within a study of control samples from healthy donors and cancer patients. Germline lookup yields CDR1 MGHDK and CDR2 SYGVNS. This CDR3 region has 14 residues. V lost 3 bases and J lost 9, with 17 bases in between. Profiling relied on immunoSEQ multiplex PCR, and the TCRdb table lists in-frame clones only, not all of them. The table lists some 99,000 clones, roughly 90% of them singletons, with approximately 15% in the top ten. This clone was counted once. The chain links TRBV25-1 to TRBJ1-1, with D unclear. Sequenced input: blood. This clonotype originated in a woman aged 50 to 60 in good health. For the CDR3, the DNA is TGTGCCAGCAGTGACCCGGGCGGCCCCATACAAGCTTTCTTT. Residues: CASSDPGGPIQAFF.